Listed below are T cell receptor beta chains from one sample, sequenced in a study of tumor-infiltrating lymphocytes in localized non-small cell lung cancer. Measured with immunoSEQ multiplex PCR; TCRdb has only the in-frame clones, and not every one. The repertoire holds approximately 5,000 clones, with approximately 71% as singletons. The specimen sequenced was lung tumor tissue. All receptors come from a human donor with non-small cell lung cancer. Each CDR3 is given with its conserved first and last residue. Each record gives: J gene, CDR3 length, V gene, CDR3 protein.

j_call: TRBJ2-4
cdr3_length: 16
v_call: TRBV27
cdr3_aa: CASSLQATLAKNIQYF

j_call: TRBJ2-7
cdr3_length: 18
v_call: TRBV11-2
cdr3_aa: CASSLAHSTGAGSYEQYF

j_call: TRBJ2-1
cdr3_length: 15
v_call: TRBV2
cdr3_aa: CASSEQGQGNNEQFF

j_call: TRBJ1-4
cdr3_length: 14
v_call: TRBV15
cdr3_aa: CATSSTGFGEKLFF

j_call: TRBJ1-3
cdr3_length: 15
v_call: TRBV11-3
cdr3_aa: CASSSGQGSGNTIYF

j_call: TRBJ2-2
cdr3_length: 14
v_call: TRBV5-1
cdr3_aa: CASSRTGWDGELFF

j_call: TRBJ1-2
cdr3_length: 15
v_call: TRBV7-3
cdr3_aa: CASSLRPNRDRGYTF

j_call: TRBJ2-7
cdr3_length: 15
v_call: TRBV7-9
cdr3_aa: CASSRGLAETYEQYF

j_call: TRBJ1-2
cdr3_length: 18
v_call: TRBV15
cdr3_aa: CATSRDRAGDQYWGGYTF

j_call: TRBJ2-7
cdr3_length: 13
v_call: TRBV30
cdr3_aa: CAWSVVIKGEQYF

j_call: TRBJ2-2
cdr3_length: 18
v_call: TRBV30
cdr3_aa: CAWSVPRRVGGLTGELFF

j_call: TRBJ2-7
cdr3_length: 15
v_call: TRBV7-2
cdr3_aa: CASSLGQGEFYEQYF

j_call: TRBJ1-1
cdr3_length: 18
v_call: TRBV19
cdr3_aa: CASTVNGFDRGRETEAFF

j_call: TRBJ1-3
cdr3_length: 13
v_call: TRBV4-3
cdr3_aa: CASSQELGNTIYF

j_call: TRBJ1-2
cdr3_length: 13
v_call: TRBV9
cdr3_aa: CASSLRTDAGYTF

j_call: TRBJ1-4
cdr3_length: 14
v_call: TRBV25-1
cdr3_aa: CASSAFGGGEKLFF

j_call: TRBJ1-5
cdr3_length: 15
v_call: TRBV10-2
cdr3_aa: CASSPPQGIGQPQHF

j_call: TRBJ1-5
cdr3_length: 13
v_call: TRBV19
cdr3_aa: CASAGTGNQPQHF

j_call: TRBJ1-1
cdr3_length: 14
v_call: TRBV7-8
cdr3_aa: CASSTDRGRGEAFF

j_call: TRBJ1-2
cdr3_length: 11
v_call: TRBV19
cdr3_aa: CASSMNYGYTF

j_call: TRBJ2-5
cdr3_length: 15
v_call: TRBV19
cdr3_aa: CASSITSGSQETQYF

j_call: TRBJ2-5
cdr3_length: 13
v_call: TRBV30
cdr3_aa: CAWSEGNQETQYF